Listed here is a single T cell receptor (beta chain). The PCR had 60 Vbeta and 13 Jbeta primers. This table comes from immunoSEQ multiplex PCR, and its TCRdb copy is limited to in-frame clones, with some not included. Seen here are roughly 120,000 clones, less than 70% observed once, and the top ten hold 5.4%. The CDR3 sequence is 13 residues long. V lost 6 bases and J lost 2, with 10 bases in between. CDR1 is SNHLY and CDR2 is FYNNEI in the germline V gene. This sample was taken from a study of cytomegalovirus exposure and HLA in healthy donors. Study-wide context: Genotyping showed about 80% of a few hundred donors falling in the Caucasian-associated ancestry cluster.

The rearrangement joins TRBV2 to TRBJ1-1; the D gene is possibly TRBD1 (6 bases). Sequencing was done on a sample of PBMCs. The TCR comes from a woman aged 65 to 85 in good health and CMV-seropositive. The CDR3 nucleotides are TGTGCCAGCAGGGGGGACATAAACACTGAAGCTTTCTTT. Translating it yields CASRGDINTEAFF. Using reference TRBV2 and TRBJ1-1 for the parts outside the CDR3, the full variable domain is EPEVTQTPSHQVTQMGQEVILRCVPISNHLYFYWYRQILGQKVEFLVSFYNNEISEKSEIFDDQFSVERPDGSNFTLKIRSTKLEDSAMYFCASRGDINTEAFFGQGTRLTVV.